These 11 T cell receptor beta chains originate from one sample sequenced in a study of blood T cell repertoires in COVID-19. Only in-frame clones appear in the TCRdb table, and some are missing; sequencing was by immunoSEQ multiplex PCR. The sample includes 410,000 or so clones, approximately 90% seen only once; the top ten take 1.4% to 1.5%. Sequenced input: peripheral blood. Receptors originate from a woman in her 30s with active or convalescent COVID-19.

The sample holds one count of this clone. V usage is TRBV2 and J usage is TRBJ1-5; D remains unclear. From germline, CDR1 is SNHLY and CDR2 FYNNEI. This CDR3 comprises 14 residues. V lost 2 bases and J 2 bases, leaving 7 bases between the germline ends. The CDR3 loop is CASSEQVRNQPQHF. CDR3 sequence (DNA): TGTGCCAGCAGTGAACAGGTGCGCAATCAGCCCCAGCATTTT.

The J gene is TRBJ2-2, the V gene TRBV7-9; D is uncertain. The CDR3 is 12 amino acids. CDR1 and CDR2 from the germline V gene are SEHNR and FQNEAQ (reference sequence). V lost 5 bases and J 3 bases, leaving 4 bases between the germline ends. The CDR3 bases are TGTGCCAGCAGCCAGGACACCGGGGAGCTGTTTTTT. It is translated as CASSQDTGELFF.

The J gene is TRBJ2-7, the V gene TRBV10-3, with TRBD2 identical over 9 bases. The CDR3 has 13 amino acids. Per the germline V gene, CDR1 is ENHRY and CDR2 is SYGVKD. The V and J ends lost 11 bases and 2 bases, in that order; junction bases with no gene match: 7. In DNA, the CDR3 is TGTGCCTCAGCGGGGGGCACTACCTACGAGCAGTACTTC. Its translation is CASAGGTTYEQYF.

The CDR3 sequence: CASRPGTNTYEQYF. The CDR3 DNA follows: TGTGCCAGCAGGCCCGGGACAAATACCTACGAGCAGTACTTC. The V and J genes are TRBV6-5 and TRBJ2-7; TRBD1 is a possible D gene (6 bases). The V gene lost 6 bases and the J gene lost 2 bases, with 14 bases spanning the gap. Germline V gives CDR1 MNHEY, CDR2 SVGAGI. This CDR3 has 14 residues.

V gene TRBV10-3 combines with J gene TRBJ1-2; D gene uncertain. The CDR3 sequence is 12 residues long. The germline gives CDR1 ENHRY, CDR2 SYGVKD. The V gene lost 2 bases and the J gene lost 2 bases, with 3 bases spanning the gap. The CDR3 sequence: CAISETNYGYTF. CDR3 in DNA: TGTGCCATCAGTGAGACAAACTATGGCTACACCTTC.

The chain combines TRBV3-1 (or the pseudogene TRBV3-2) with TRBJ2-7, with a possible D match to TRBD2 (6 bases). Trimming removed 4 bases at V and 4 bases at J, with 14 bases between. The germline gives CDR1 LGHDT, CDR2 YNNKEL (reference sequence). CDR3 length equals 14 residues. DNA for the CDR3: TGTGCCAGCAGCCCGGAGGACTACATGTACGAGCAGTACTTC. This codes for CASSPEDYMYEQYF.

The CDR3, as DNA: TGTGCCAGCAGCTTGGATCTTCTCAAGGGGAGGGCCGGTTCCTACAATGAGCAGTTCTTC. As protein: CASSLDLLKGRAGSYNEQFF. The chain is built from TRBV5-4 and TRBJ2-1; 7 bases line up with TRBD2. The CDR3 is 20 amino acids. Trimming at V came to 0 bases and at J to 1 base, leaving 16 bases not matched to a gene. Germline CDR1 SGHNT, CDR2 YYREEE (reference sequence).

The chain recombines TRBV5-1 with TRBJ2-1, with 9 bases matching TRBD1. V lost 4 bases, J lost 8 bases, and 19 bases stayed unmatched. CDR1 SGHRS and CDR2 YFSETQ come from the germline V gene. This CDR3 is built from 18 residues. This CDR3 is CASSLNPPGQGGRDEQFF. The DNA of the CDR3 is TGCGCCAGCAGCCTAAACCCCCCGGGACAGGGTGGTCGGGATGAGCAGTTCTTC.

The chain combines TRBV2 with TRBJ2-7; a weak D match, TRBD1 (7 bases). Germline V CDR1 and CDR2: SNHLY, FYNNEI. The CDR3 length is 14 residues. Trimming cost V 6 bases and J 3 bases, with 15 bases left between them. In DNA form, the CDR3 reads TGTGCCAGCAGGAAGGACAGGAGGGACTACGAGCAGTACTTC. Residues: CASRKDRRDYEQYF. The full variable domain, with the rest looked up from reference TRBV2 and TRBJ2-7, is EPEVTQTPSHQVTQMGQEVILRCVPISNHLYFYWYRQILGQKVEFLVSFYNNEISEKSEIFDDQFSVERPDGSNFTLKIRSTKLEDSAMYFCASRKDRRDYEQYFGPGTRLTVT.

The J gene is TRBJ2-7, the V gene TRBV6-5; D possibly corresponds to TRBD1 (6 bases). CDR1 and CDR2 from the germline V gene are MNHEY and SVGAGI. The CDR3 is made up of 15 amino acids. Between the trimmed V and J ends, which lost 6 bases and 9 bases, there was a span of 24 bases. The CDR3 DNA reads TGTGCCAGCAGCTCAGCCGGGACACAGTCAGTTTGGCAGTACTTC. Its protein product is CASSSAGTQSVWQYF.

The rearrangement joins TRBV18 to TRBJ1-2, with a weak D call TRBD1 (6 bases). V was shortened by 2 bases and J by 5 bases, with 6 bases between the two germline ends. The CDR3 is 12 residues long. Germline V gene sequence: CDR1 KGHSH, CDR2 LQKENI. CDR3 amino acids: CASSPGTYGYTF. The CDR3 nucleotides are TGTGCCAGCTCACCAGGGACATATGGCTACACCTTC. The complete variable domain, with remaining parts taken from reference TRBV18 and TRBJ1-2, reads NAGVMQNPRHLVRRRGQEARLRCSPMKGHSHVYWYRQLPEEGLKFMVYLQKENIIDESGMPKERFSAEFPKEGPSILRIQQVVRGDSAAYFCASSPGTYGYTFGSGTRLTVV.